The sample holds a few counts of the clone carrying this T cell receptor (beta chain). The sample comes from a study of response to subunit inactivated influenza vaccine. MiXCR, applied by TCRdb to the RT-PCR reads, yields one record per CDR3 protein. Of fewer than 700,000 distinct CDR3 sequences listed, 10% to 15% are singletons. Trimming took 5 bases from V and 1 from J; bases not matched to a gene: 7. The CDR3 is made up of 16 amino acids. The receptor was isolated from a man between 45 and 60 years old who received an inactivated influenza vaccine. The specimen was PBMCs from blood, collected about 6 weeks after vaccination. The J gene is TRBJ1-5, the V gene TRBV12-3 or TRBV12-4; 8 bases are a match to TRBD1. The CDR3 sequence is CASSPQGVESNQPQHF. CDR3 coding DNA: TGTGCCAGCAGTCCACAGGGGGTGGAAAGCAATCAGCCCCAGCATTTT.